The rows below give T cell receptor beta chains drawn from one sample of a study of T cell repertoires in cytomegalovirus infection. TCRdb reanalysed the reads using MiXCR and keeps one entry per CDR3 protein. The sample carries about 490,000 distinct CDR3 sequences, about 10% recorded once. Sequences were obtained from PBMCs. These receptors came from a human donor in good health (CMV status not recorded). Some clones in this sample may be carry-over from other donors' samples. Both conserved end residues are part of each CDR3. The D gene is left open where the match is weak. Only some rows state a clone size, as once, few, many or a class for expanded clones.

>TRBV6-5|TRBD2|TRBJ2-1|few
CASRIGTSGKSEQFF
TGTGCCAGCAGGATCGGGACTAGCGGGAAGAGTGAGCAGTTCTTC
>TRBV28|TRBD1|TRBJ1-5|few
CASTLRGRQPQHF
TGTGCCAGCACCCTAAGGGGGCGGCAGCCCCAGCATTTT
>TRBV7-3|-|TRBJ2-3|-
CASSSPGTQPSSF
TGTGCCAGCAGCTCCCCCGGGACCCAACCGTCGTCTTTT
>TRBV20-1|-|TRBJ2-2|-
CSARTPGSNTGELFF
TGCAGTGCTAGGACGCCGGGAAGTAACACCGGGGAGCTGTTTTTT
>TRBV28|-|TRBJ2-1|few
CASSLLENEQFF
TGTGCCAGCAGTTTATTGGAAAATGAGCAGTTCTTC
>TRBV12-3/TRBV12-4|-|TRBJ2-6|many
CASKNNGANVLTF
TGTGCCAGCAAGAATAATGGGGCCAACGTCCTGACTTTC
>TRBV6-6|-|TRBJ1-4|few
CASSNSAEKLFF
TGTGCCAGCAGTAACTCGGCTGAAAAACTGTTTTTT
>TRBV6-1|TRBD2|TRBJ2-2|few
CASTSVAGGGELFF
TGTGCCAGCACCTCGGTGGCGGGGGGCGGGGAGCTGTTTTTT
>TRBV27|TRBD2|TRBJ2-7|many
CASSSWTSGSPEQYF
TGTGCCAGCAGTTCCTGGACTAGCGGGAGCCCCGAGCAGTACTTC
>TRBV3-1|-|TRBJ2-6|few
CASSQGTSGANVLTF
TGTGCCAGCAGCCAAGGGACCTCTGGGGCCAACGTCCTGACTTTC
>TRBV20-1|TRBD1|TRBJ1-2|many
CSAKGARYGYTF
TGCAGTGCTAAGGGGGCACGGTATGGCTACACCTTC
>TRBV14|TRBD1|TRBJ2-1|many
CASSRNRGSYNEQFF
TGTGCCAGCAGCCGGAACAGGGGTTCCTACAATGAGCAGTTCTTC
>TRBV3-1|TRBD2|TRBJ2-7|few
CASSTRTSLGYEQYF
TGTGCCAGCAGCACCCGGACTAGCCTTGGTTACGAGCAGTACTTC
>TRBV12-3/TRBV12-4|-|TRBJ2-1|few
CASSLPQGNNEQFF
TGTGCCAGCAGCCTCCCACAGGGAAACAATGAGCAGTTCTTC
>TRBV5-6|-|TRBJ1-2|many
CASSLDPTYGYTF
TGTGCCAGCAGCTTGGATCCCACTTATGGCTACACCTTC
>TRBV6-6|-|TRBJ2-1|many
CASSYPYNEQFF
TGTGCCAGCAGTTACCCATACAATGAGCAGTTCTTC
>TRBV5-1|TRBD1|TRBJ2-2|few
CASSSKDRGPGELFF
TGCGCCAGCAGCTCCAAAGACAGGGGCCCCGGGGAGCTGTTTTTT
>TRBV20-1|-|TRBJ2-2|few
CSARDARGNTGELFF
TGCAGTGCTAGAGATGCCAGGGGGAACACCGGGGAGCTGTTTTTT
>TRBV27|-|TRBJ1-1|many
CASSYRMNTEAFF
TGTGCCAGCAGTTACAGGATGAACACTGAAGCTTTCTTT
>TRBV12-5|-|TRBJ1-1|-
CASGYPGITEAFF
TGTGCTAGTGGTTACCCAGGGATCACTGAAGCTTTCTTT
>TRBV28|TRBD2|TRBJ2-2|many
CASTLGLAYTGELFF
TGTGCCAGCACTCTGGGACTAGCGTACACCGGGGAGCTGTTTTTT
>TRBV14|-|TRBJ1-1|-
CASTYGGSGEAFF
TGTGCCAGCACCTACGGGGGGTCGGGTGAAGCTTTCTTT
>TRBV2|-|TRBJ2-1|many
CASSWSSGAEQFF
TGTGCCAGCAGTTGGAGCTCGGGGGCTGAGCAGTTCTTC
>TRBV23-1|-|TRBJ1-1|-
CASSVPGTSTEAFF
TGCGCCAGCAGCGTACCGGGGACATCGACTGAAGCTTTCTTT
>TRBV2|-|TRBJ2-3|-
CASSATGSGTDTQYF
TGTGCCAGCAGTGCCACAGGGTCGGGCACAGATACGCAGTATTTT
>TRBV20-1|-|TRBJ2-7|few
CSGSSHIRYEQYF
TGCAGTGGATCTTCCCACATCCGCTACGAGCAGTACTTC
>TRBV27|-|TRBJ2-1|many
CASSLGLVHNEQFF
TGTGCCAGCAGTTTGGGCCTAGTCCACAATGAGCAGTTCTTC
>TRBV5-1|-|TRBJ2-3|many
CASSLEGDYGDTQYF
TGCGCCAGCAGCTTGGAGGGGGATTATGGAGATACGCAGTATTTT
>TRBV2|TRBD2|TRBJ2-7|-
CASSEIGSSGGRAYEQYF
TGTGCCAGCAGTGAAATTGGGAGTAGCGGGGGGCGTGCCTACGAGCAGTACTTC
>TRBV5-3|-|TRBJ2-2|-
CASNQGGLNTGELFF
TGTGCCAGCAACCAGGGTGGCTTGAACACCGGGGAGCTGTTTTTT
>TRBV9|TRBD2|TRBJ2-1|many
CASSSGGALNEQFF
TGTGCCAGCAGCAGCGGGGGGGCTCTAAATGAGCAGTTCTTC
>TRBV6-5|TRBD1|TRBJ1-1|few
CASRSRDRLRATEAFF
TGTGCCAGCAGGTCCAGGGACAGGTTAAGGGCCACTGAAGCTTTCTTT
>TRBV7-9|-|TRBJ1-1|-
CASSLLGADTEAFF
TGTGCCAGCAGCTTATTAGGGGCTGACACTGAAGCTTTCTTT
>TRBV27|-|TRBJ2-7|many
CASSTTGGVSYEQYF
TGTGCCAGCAGCACTACAGGTGGGGTCTCCTACGAGCAGTACTTC
>TRBV7-2|-|TRBJ1-1|many
CASRSLNTEAFF
TGTGCCAGCAGATCCCTCAACACTGAAGCTTTCTTT
>TRBV19|-|TRBJ1-3|-
CASSTAASGNTIYF
TGTGCCAGTAGTACGGCAGCCTCTGGAAACACCATATATTTT
>TRBV29-1|-|TRBJ2-7|few
CSVEEPYEQYF
TGCAGCGTTGAGGAACCGTACGAGCAGTACTTC
>TRBV12-5|-|TRBJ2-5|-
CASARDNQETQYF
TGTGCTAGTGCCCGGGACAACCAAGAGACCCAGTACTTC
>TRBV4-1|-|TRBJ2-5|many
CASSQDQARGGETQYF
TGCGCCAGCAGCCAAGATCAGGCTAGGGGGGGAGAGACCCAGTACTTC
>TRBV27|-|TRBJ2-7|many
CASSPPGTLKSEQYF
TGTGCCAGCAGCCCTCCCGGGACGTTGAAGTCCGAGCAGTACTTC
>TRBV7-9|-|TRBJ1-6|-
CASSTPNSPLHF
TGTGCCAGCAGCACCCCTAATTCACCCCTCCACTTT
>TRBV2|-|TRBJ2-7|many
CASSGTTGYVEQYF
TGTGCCAGCAGTGGAACGACCGGGTATGTGGAGCAGTACTTC
>TRBV18|TRBD2|TRBJ2-1|few
CASSLTSGMVREQFF
TGTGCCAGCTCACTAACTAGCGGGATGGTCAGGGAGCAGTTCTTC
>TRBV12-3/TRBV12-4|-|TRBJ1-3|-
CASRLSGFPGNTIYF
TGTGCCAGCAGACTTTCGGGGTTCCCTGGAAACACCATATATTTT
>TRBV11-2|-|TRBJ1-1|many
CATTRGGNTEAFF
TGTGCCACCACCCGAGGGGGGAACACTGAAGCTTTCTTT
>TRBV18|TRBD1|TRBJ2-1|-
CASSPKQGARNEQFF
TGTGCCAGCTCACCAAAACAGGGGGCTAGGAATGAGCAGTTCTTC
>TRBV7-9|TRBD1|TRBJ1-2|many
CASSLKRTGRNYGYTF
TGTGCCAGCAGCTTAAAGCGGACAGGGCGGAACTATGGCTACACCTTC
>TRBV2|-|TRBJ2-1|few
CASSERGEQFF
TGTGCCAGCAGTGAAAGGGGTGAGCAGTTCTTC
>TRBV6-4|TRBD2|TRBJ2-1|-
CASSATSGWAEQFF
TGTGCCAGCAGTGCGACTAGCGGGTGGGCGGAGCAGTTCTTC
>TRBV9|TRBD2|TRBJ2-5|-
CASSDGTSGGYQETQYF
TGTGCCAGCAGCGATGGGACTAGCGGGGGCTATCAAGAGACCCAGTACTTC
>TRBV24-1|TRBD2|TRBJ2-3|many
CATSDWGTSGGTDTQYF
TGTGCCACCAGTGATTGGGGGACTAGCGGGGGCACAGATACGCAGTATTTT